Listed below are T cell receptor beta chains from one sample, sequenced in a study of T cells after yellow fever vaccination. TCRdb reprocessed the 5' RACE reads with MiXCR, giving one entry per CDR3 protein. The sample has approximately 610,000 distinct CDR3 sequences; about 15% are singletons. The sequencing here drew on PBMCs, taken 4 to 6 days after the first yellow fever vaccination. The receptors originated from a man aged 18-30 years who received the YFV17D yellow fever vaccine. CDR3s include the opening cysteine and the closing phenylalanine or tryptophan. D genes are given only for firm matches. A clone size is listed for some rows: how often the clone was seen (once, few, many), or a class if it is expanded.

many,NA,TRBJ2-5,TRBV2,TGTGCCAGCTCGCTCAGGGGAACCTTGCAAGAGACCCAGTACTTC,CASSLRGTLQETQYF
NA,NA,TRBJ2-7,TRBV4-1,TGCGCCAGCAGCCAAGATGCCGAGCAGTACTTC,CASSQDAEQYF
few,NA,TRBJ2-5,TRBV5-1,TGCGCCAGCAGCGGACAGGGCGGGAGTTATCAAGAGACCCAGTACTTC,CASSGQGGSYQETQYF
NA,NA,TRBJ2-5,TRBV5-4,TGTGCCAGCAGCTCGGAAAAAGAGACCCAGTACTTC,CASSSEKETQYF
NA,NA,TRBJ2-1,TRBV6-5,TGTGCCAGCAGCCTGGATTATGAGCAGTTCTTC,CASSLDYEQFF
NA,NA,TRBJ1-1,TRBV7-2,TGTGCCAGCAGCTGGGACGGAGGACCTGAAGCTTTCTTT,CASSWDGGPEAFF
many,TRBD2,TRBJ2-1,TRBV18,TGTGCCAGCTCACCACCCGCTAGCGGAGGGGAGCAGTTCTTC,CASSPPASGGEQFF
NA,TRBD1,TRBJ1-5,TRBV27,TGTGCCAGCAGTTCCCAGGGGGCCCGCAATCAGCCCCAGCATTTT,CASSSQGARNQPQHF
many,NA,TRBJ1-1,TRBV27,TGTGCCAGCAGTCCCCCCGGGCGGAGGGAAGCTTTCTTT,CASSPPGRREAFF
NA,NA,TRBJ1-5,TRBV6-5,TGTGCCAGCAGTTACGGGGCAGTGGGCAATCAGCCCCAGCATTTT,CASSYGAVGNQPQHF
few,TRBD1,TRBJ2-7,TRBV6-5,TGTGCCAGCAGTTACTCCCTGACAGGGGAAACCTACGAGCAGTACTTC,CASSYSLTGETYEQYF
many,NA,TRBJ2-5,TRBV4-2,TGTGCCAGCAGCCCCTCGATGGGGTCTACAGAGACCCAGTACTTC,CASSPSMGSTETQYF
NA,NA,TRBJ2-7,TRBV15,TGTGCCACCAGTCTCGGCGGGGCAGGGAATGTTTACGAGCAGTACTTC,CATSLGGAGNVYEQYF
few,NA,TRBJ1-1,TRBV27,TGTGCCAGCAGTTTAGGGTGGGACAACACTGAAGCTTTCTTT,CASSLGWDNTEAFF
NA,NA,TRBJ1-1,TRBV10-3,TGTGCCATCAGTGAGGGTGACAAACTTGAAGCTTTCTTT,CAISEGDKLEAFF
NA,TRBD1,TRBJ2-7,TRBV2,TGTGCCAGCGGAAGGACAGGGAACGCGTACGAGCAGTACTTC,CASGRTGNAYEQYF
few,NA,TRBJ1-5,TRBV12-3/TRBV12-4,TGTGCCAGCAGTATACAGGTGGGGCAGCCCCAGCATTTT,CASSIQVGQPQHF
NA,TRBD2,TRBJ2-5,TRBV5-1,TGCGCCAGCAGTCCTGGACTAGCGGGGACGACCCAGTACTTC,CASSPGLAGTTQYF